The 5 T cell receptor beta chains listed next were all sequenced from one sample in a study of blood T cell repertoires in COVID-19. Measured with immunoSEQ multiplex PCR; TCRdb has only the in-frame clones, and not every one. The sample shows over 200,000 clones, roughly 91% of them seen only once. Sequencing input: peripheral blood. These receptors were taken from a middle-aged woman who had recovered from COVID-19.

This clone was seen more than once but under ten times. J is TRBJ1-4 and V is TRBV21-1. TRBV21-1 is shown as a pseudogene. This CDR3 is built from 17 residues. The CDR3 protein is CASSKGKRVPDNEKLFF. The DNA of the CDR3 is TGTGCCAGCAGCAAAGGAAAGAGGGTACCTGATAATGAAAAACTGTTTTTT.

As for this clone: Other nucleotide sequences in the sample specify the same CDR3. V gene TRBV9 combines with J gene TRBJ1-3; 7 nucleotides line up with TRBD1. This CDR3 contains 15 residues. After removal of 4 bases from V and 0 bases from J, the junction contained 4 bases not matched to a gene. The germline CDR1 and CDR2 sequences are SGDLS and YYNGEE. CDR3 bases: TGTGCCAGCAGCCCACAGGGGAGCTCTGGAAACACCATATATTTT. Amino acid sequence: CASSPQGSSGNTIYF.

The rearrangement links TRBV3-1 (or the pseudogene TRBV3-2) to TRBJ1-5, with 8 bases fitting TRBD1. CDR1 is LGHDT and CDR2 is YNNKEL in the germline V gene (reference sequence). This CDR3 is built from 16 residues. With 0 bases clipped from V and 3 bases from J, the junction kept 4 bases outside the gene matches. CDR3 region: CASSQDQGAYNQPQHF. CDR3 DNA sequence: TGTGCCAGCAGCCAAGACCAGGGGGCCTACAATCAGCCCCAGCATTTT.

This chain joins TRBV6-2 or TRBV6-3 and TRBJ2-2, with D perhaps TRBD2 (5 bases). V gave up 5 bases and J gave up 4 bases, with 11 bases separating them. The CDR3 extends over 14 amino acids. Per germline, CDR1 MNHEY and CDR2 SVGEGT. As DNA, the CDR3 is TGTGCCAGCAGTCCCGGGATCTTCACCGGGGAGCTGTTTTTT. It codes for CASSPGIFTGELFF.

This clone was seen only a few times. The chain carries TRBV6-5 and TRBJ1-2; D unresolved. The CDR3 is 14 amino acids. The germline V and J ends were trimmed by 7 bases and 3 bases, with 15 bases remaining between them. Germline V CDR1 and CDR2: MNHEY, SVGAGI. The CDR3 loop is CASTRVGVDYGYTF. In DNA form, the CDR3 reads TGTGCCAGCACCCGGGTCGGGGTGGACTATGGCTACACCTTC.